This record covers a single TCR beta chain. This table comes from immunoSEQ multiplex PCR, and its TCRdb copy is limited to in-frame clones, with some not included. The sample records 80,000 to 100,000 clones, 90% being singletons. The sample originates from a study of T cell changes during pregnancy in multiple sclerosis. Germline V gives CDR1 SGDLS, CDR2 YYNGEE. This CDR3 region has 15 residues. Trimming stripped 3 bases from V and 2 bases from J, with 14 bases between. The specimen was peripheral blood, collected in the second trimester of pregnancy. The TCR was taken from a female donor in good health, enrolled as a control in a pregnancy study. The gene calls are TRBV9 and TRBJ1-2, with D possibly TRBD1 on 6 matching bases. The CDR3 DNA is TGTGCCAGCAGCGCCCGATGGACAGACAACTATGGCTACACCTTC. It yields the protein CASSARWTDNYGYTF.